This entry describes one T cell receptor (beta chain). The table came from immunoSEQ multiplex PCR; TCRdb's copy has only in-frame clones and leaves some out. Of 25,000 to 35,000 clones listed, 88% are singletons. The sample originates from a study of T cells in localized non-small cell lung cancer. The germline V gene has CDR1 SGHTA and CDR2 FQGNSA. There are 16 residues in the CDR3. The junction had 9 bases not matched to a gene; V was cut back by 2 bases and J by 6 bases. The chain employs TRBV7-2 and TRBJ1-5; 8 nucleotides agree with TRBD1. Sample: peripheral blood, taken before any cancer treatment. This TCR came from an older female donor with stage III squamous cell lung carcinoma. The CDR3 sequence: CASSLSRDRFPQPQHF. The CDR3 DNA is TGTGCCAGCAGCTTAAGCCGGGACAGGTTCCCTCAGCCCCAGCATTTT.